This T cell receptor (beta chain) was sequenced during a study of blood T cell repertoires in COVID-19. Overall study context: Researchers got acute and convalescent COVID-19 samples from the United States, Italy and Spain. T cells, B-cell-depleted T cells, or PBMCs provided the cDNA or gDNA that served as material.

Study processing details: Counts of nucleated cells, estimated from reference gene primer amplification, were obtained. Sequenced by immunoSEQ multiplex PCR; TCRdb stores in-frame clones only, minus some. V and J calls and clone size follow that table, whereas D and trimming were derived from the DNA. The sample includes roughly 300,000 clones, roughly 80% seen only once; the top ten take roughly 9.4%. This clone was counted once. This CDR3 region has 15 residues. V lost 4 bases and J lost 0, with 12 bases in between. Germline values: CDR1 SEHNR, CDR2 FQNEAQ (reference sequence). This TCR derives from a woman in her fifties or sixties who had recovered from COVID-19. The chain couples TRBV7-9 to TRBJ1-1, with D possibly being TRBD1 (6 bases). Sequencing used peripheral blood. CDR3 sequence reads: CASSSQGQMNTEAFF. DNA of the CDR3: TGTGCCAGCAGCTCCCAGGGACAAATGAACACTGAAGCTTTCTTT.